Listed here are 19 T cell receptor beta chains from one sample, sequenced in a study of post-analysis software for immune sequencing data. General study findings and limits: Several TRBV segments (TRBV5-6, TRBV5-1 and TRBV20-1 among them) occurred more frequently in patients than in controls.

Presence of unique molecular identifiers characterized the TCR beta cDNA libraries. TCRdb reanalysed the PCR reads using MiXCR and keeps one entry per CDR3 protein. The table shows more than 350,000 distinct CDR3 sequences, with approximately 39% occurring only once. These receptors lack a known antigen. Source material: blood. The receptor set was obtained from a girl aged 2-15 years with multiple sclerosis.

The rearrangement joins TRBV18 to TRBJ1-5; 7 bases map to TRBD1. J was trimmed by 5 bases and V by 5 bases; bases with no gene match: 3. Germline V gives CDR1 KGHSH, CDR2 LQKENI. The CDR3 runs 13 residues. CDR3: CASSTGDYQPQHF. DNA of the CDR3: TGTGCCAGCTCAACAGGGGACTATCAGCCCCAGCATTTT.

This clonotype was found a few times. The chain uses TRBV29-1 and TRBJ1-2, with no clear D. Germline values: CDR1 SQVTM, CDR2 ANQGSEA. V was clipped by 3 bases and J by 6 bases, with 11 bases between them. This CDR3 is 12 amino acids long. CDR3 DNA sequence: TGCAGCGTTGAGGCCAGGATGGATGGCTACACCTTC. It is translated as CSVEARMDGYTF.

This clonotype was counted a few times. The chain links TRBV15 to TRBJ2-6; no definite D call. The V gene lost 4 bases and the J gene lost 0 bases, with 13 bases spanning the gap. Germline V gene sequence: CDR1 LNHNV, CDR2 YYDKDF (reference sequence). The length of the CDR3 is 17 residues. The CDR3 protein is CATSKTRSDSGANVLTF. For the CDR3, the DNA is TGTGCCACCAGCAAAACCAGGTCTGACTCTGGGGCCAACGTCCTGACTTTC.

V and J are TRBV25-1 and TRBJ2-3; no reliable D call. Trimming pared 4 bases from V and 0 bases from J, leaving 8 bases between. Germline V CDR1 and CDR2: MGHDK, SYGVNS. The CDR3 runs 14 residues. This CDR3 is CASSVEASTDTQYF. The CDR3 nucleotides read TGTGCCAGCAGTGTCGAGGCTAGCACAGATACGCAGTATTTT.

The chain has TRBV20-1 and TRBJ1-2; 10 positions match TRBD1. V lost 6 bases, J lost 3 bases, and 1 base stayed unmatched. Germline values: CDR1 DFQATT, CDR2 SNEGSKA (reference sequence). This CDR3 region has 12 residues. DNA for the CDR3: TGCAGTGCCGGACAGGGGGACTATGGCTACACCTTC. Residues: CSAGQGDYGYTF.

Only a few counts were recorded for this clonotype. This chain links TRBV29-1 with TRBJ2-7; no reliable D call. CDR1 is SQVTM, CDR2 ANQGSEA, per germline. This CDR3 comprises 13 residues. Deletions cut 5 bases from V and 3 bases from J, with 14 bases between. This CDR3 is CSVLTPRYYEQYF. In DNA, the CDR3 is TGCAGCGTTTTGACACCACGCTACTACGAGCAGTACTTC.

This clonotype was picked up one time. This chain uses TRBV29-1 with TRBJ2-6, with D unresolved. The V end lost 4 bases, the J end lost 0 bases, and 10 bases lay between the germline ends. The CDR3 is made up of 15 amino acids. CDR1 and CDR2 from the germline V gene are SQVTM and ANQGSEA. Here the CDR3 reads CSVGRVVSGANVLTF. Here the CDR3 DNA reads TGCAGCGTTGGAAGGGTCGTCTCTGGGGCCAACGTCCTGACTTTC.

The J gene is TRBJ1-5, the V gene TRBV28, with D perhaps TRBD1 (6 bases). Germline V gene lookup returns CDR1 MDHEN and CDR2 SYDVKM. This CDR3 has 14 amino acids. V shed 5 bases and J shed 4 bases, with 12 bases lying between them. The CDR3 protein is CASSPWTDNQPQHF. The CDR3 DNA follows: TGTGCCAGCAGTCCCTGGACAGATAATCAGCCCCAGCATTTT.

The table lists this clonotype with a few counts. The V and J genes are TRBV6-1 and TRBJ2-1; D might be TRBD2 (5 bases). The J call is doubtful: the DNA matches TRBJ2-7 better. This CDR3 contains 15 residues. Germline V gene lookup returns CDR1 MNHNS and CDR2 SASEGT. CDR3 in amino acids: CASSDPSGSYNEQYF. The CDR3 DNA is TGTGCCAGCAGTGACCCGAGCGGCTCCTACAATGAGCAGTACTTC.

The gene calls are TRBV3-1 and TRBJ2-7; 7 bases agree with TRBD2. V was clipped by 0 bases and J by 4 bases; unmatched bases: 18. The germline V gene encodes CDR1 LGHDT and CDR2 YNNKEL (reference sequence). This CDR3 contains 19 residues. CDR3 nucleotide sequence: TGTGCCAGCAGCCAAGATTTTCACACCATAGCGGGCTACCCTTACGAGCAGTACTTC. Translation gives CASSQDFHTIAGYPYEQYF.

The chain has TRBV4-3 and TRBJ2-5, with 11 positions matching TRBD1. The CDR3 sequence is 15 residues long. Germline loops: CDR1 LGHNA, CDR2 YSLEER. V was clipped by 4 bases and J by 11 bases; unmatched bases: 12. CDR3 bases: TGCGCCAGCAGCCCGGACAGGGGGCTGAACAGTGAGCAGTACTTC. Encoded protein: CASSPDRGLNSEQYF.

The chain is built from TRBV9 and TRBJ2-3; D may be TRBD1 or TRBD2 (6 bases each). The germline V and J ends were trimmed by 3 bases and 2 bases, with 10 bases remaining between them. This CDR3 spans 14 amino acids. Per germline, CDR1 SGDLS and CDR2 YYNGEE. In DNA form, the CDR3 reads TGTGCCAGCAGCGGTAGGGGGGACACAGATACGCAGTATTTT. It codes for CASSGRGDTDTQYF.

A few counts support this clonotype. The chain employs TRBV28 and TRBJ2-1, with TRBD2 identical over 9 bases. CDR1 and CDR2 from the germline V gene are MDHEN and SYDVKM. The length of the CDR3 is 13 residues. Trimming cost V 9 bases and J 4 bases; bases outside gene matches: 4. The chain's CDR3 is CASGRGGYNEQFF. CDR3 nucleotide sequence: TGTGCCAGTGGGCGGGGGGGATACAATGAGCAGTTCTTC.

The chain carries TRBV11-2 and TRBJ1-2; 8 nucleotides line up with TRBD1. V shed 7 bases and J 3 bases; nucleotides not matched to a gene: 10. This CDR3 region has 15 residues. CDR1 SGHAT and CDR2 FQNNGV come from the germline V gene. DNA for the CDR3: TGTGCCAGCAACTTCGGACAGGGATTATACTATGGCTACACCTTC. This gives the protein CASNFGQGLYYGYTF.

This clonotype was found a few times. The V gene is TRBV12-3 or TRBV12-4, the J gene TRBJ2-3; possibly TRBD1 for D (5 bases). The CDR3 loop spans 14 amino acids. V shed 7 bases and J shed 3 bases, with 14 bases lying between them. The CDR3 region is CASTEQDGTDTQYF. CDR3 DNA sequence: TGTGCCAGCACCGAACAGGACGGAACAGATACGCAGTATTTT.

The chain links TRBV7-2 to TRBJ2-7; TRBD1 might be the D (5 bases). V shed 7 bases and J shed 2 bases, with 9 bases lying between them. Germline V CDR1 and CDR2: SGHTA, FQGNSA. The CDR3 runs to 12 residues. CDR3: CASTQGPYEQYF. CDR3 DNA sequence: TGTGCCAGCACCCAGGGTCCCTACGAGCAGTACTTC.

This clonotype was counted between two and nine times. The chain combines TRBV9 with TRBJ2-5; D possibly corresponds to TRBD2 (5 bases). This CDR3 has 15 amino acids. The V gene lost 1 base and the J gene lost 5 bases, with 15 bases spanning the gap. The germline CDR1 and CDR2 sequences are SGDLS and YYNGEE. The DNA for the CDR3 is TGTGCCAGCAGCGTAACGGCGAGGGTCCAGGAGACCCAGTACTTC. It codes for CASSVTARVQETQYF.

This clonotype was counted a few times. One junction end disagrees with the germline gene, perhaps due to a read error. This sequence joins TRBV20-1 and TRBJ2-1; 9 bases fit TRBD2. Germline-derived CDR1 and CDR2 are DFQATT and SNEGSKA (reference sequence). This CDR3 comprises 15 residues. The DNA for the CDR3 is TGCAGTACTAGAGATACAGCGGGAGGTTTTATTGAGCAGTTCTTC. It encodes CSTRDTAGGFIEQFF.

There are a few counts of this clonotype. Here the CDR3 reads CASSSIRDPSYEQYF. The CDR3 DNA reads as TGTGCCAGCAGCTCGATCCGGGACCCTTCCTACGAGCAGTACTTC. J is TRBJ2-7 and V is TRBV11-2, with D perhaps matching TRBD1 or TRBD2 (5 bases each). The CDR3 contains 15 residues. V lost 4 bases and J 1 base, leaving 14 bases between the germline ends. Germline V lookup: CDR1 SGHAT, CDR2 FQNNGV. Drawing the rest from reference TRBV11-2 and TRBJ2-7, the complete variable domain is EAGVAQSPRYKIIEKRQSVAFWCNPISGHATLYWYQQILGQGPKLLIQFQNNGVVDDSQLPKDRFSAERLKGVDSTLKIQPAKLEDSAVYLCASSSIRDPSYEQYFGPGTRLTVT.